Each of the 22 T cell receptor beta chains below was sequenced from the same sample in a study of blood T cell repertoires in COVID-19. Measured with immunoSEQ multiplex PCR; TCRdb has only the in-frame clones, and not every one. The sample holds 250,000 to 300,000 clones, 89% seen once. The sample comprised PBMCs or T cells enriched from blood (not recorded which). The receptors come from a woman in her 40s who had recovered from COVID-19.

J is TRBJ2-7 and V is TRBV6-5, with 8 positions matching TRBD1. From germline, CDR1 is MNHEY and CDR2 SVGAGI. The V and J ends lost 0 bases and 2 bases, in that order; junction bases with no gene match: 3. CDR3 length: 15 amino acids. The CDR3 DNA reads TGTGCCAGCAGTTACTCGACAGGGGAGGCCTACGAGCAGTACTTC. This translates into CASSYSTGEAYEQYF.

V gene TRBV7-2 combines with J gene TRBJ1-6; no firm D call. V shed 0 bases and J shed 5 bases, with 5 bases lying between them. Germline values: CDR1 SGHTA, CDR2 FQGNSA. CDR3 length equals 14 residues. Here the CDR3 reads CASSLAGNNSPLHF. The CDR3 nucleotides read TGTGCCAGCAGCTTAGCCGGGAATAATTCACCCCTCCACTTT.

This rearrangement joins TRBV11-2 to TRBJ2-5; TRBD1 agrees at 7 bases. In germline, CDR1 is SGHAT, CDR2 FQNNGV. The CDR3 runs to 15 residues. J was trimmed by 5 bases and V by 2 bases; bases with no gene match: 8. The CDR3 DNA reads TGTGCCAGCAGCTTAAACAGGGGATTGGGGGAGACCCAGTACTTC. Amino acid sequence: CASSLNRGLGETQYF.

The V gene is TRBV5-1, the J gene TRBJ2-2, with 9 bases that match TRBD2. Per the germline V gene, CDR1 is SGHRS and CDR2 is YFSETQ. J lost 10 bases, V lost 0 bases, and 10 bases had no gene match. The length of the CDR3 is 16 residues. CDR3 nucleotides: TGCGCCAGCAGCTTGGCAGGCGGGGGGGCCTCACAGGAGCTGTTTTTT. It yields the protein CASSLAGGGASQELFF. Filled out from reference TRBV5-1 and TRBJ2-2, the complete variable domain reads KAGVTQTPRYLIKTRGQQVTLSCSPISGHRSVSWYQQTPGQGLQFLFEYFSETQRNKGNFPGRFSGRQFSNSRSEMNVSTLELGDSALYLCASSLAGGGASQELFFGEGSRLTVL.

In this sample, this clone turned up a few times. The CDR3 nucleotides read TGTGCCAGCATGGAGGGCCGAGGAGCTTTCTTT. Residues: CASMEGRGAFF. The chain employs TRBV6-6 and TRBJ1-1, with no clear D. V lost 7 bases, J lost 10 bases, and 13 bases lay in between. Per germline, CDR1 MNHNY and CDR2 SVGAGI (reference sequence). This CDR3 is built from 11 residues.

J is TRBJ2-1 and V is TRBV5-5; TRBD2 might be the D (6 bases). The CDR3 totals 14 residues. Between the trimmed V and J ends, which lost 6 bases and 2 bases, there was a span of 12 bases. The germline gives CDR1 SGHKS, CDR2 YYEKEE (reference sequence). CDR3 loop: CASTTSITYNEQFF. The CDR3 DNA reads TGTGCCAGCACGACTAGTATAACCTACAATGAGCAGTTCTTC.

The chain couples TRBV19 to TRBJ2-7; 9 nucleotides match TRBD1. V shed 6 bases, J shed 3 bases, and the junction held 9 bases outside the gene matches. There are 15 residues in the CDR3. Germline V gene sequence: CDR1 LNHDA, CDR2 SQIVND (reference sequence). CDR3: CASSATGGGGYEQYF. In DNA form, the CDR3 reads TGTGCCAGTAGCGCAACAGGGGGCGGCGGCTACGAGCAGTACTTC.

V gene TRBV9 combines with J gene TRBJ2-7, with D maybe TRBD1 (5 bases). The CDR3 consists of 15 residues. Germline V gives CDR1 SGDLS, CDR2 YYNGEE. V was pared by 3 bases and J by 7 bases, with 20 bases between. The CDR3 region has the DNA TGTGCCAGCAGCGCCGACAGATCCTACTCGGGTGAGCAGTACTTC. Its translation is CASSADRSYSGEQYF.

This clone was counted between two and nine times. The gene calls are TRBV12-5 and TRBJ2-7; TRBD1 agrees at 9 bases. CDR1 and CDR2 from the germline V gene are LGHNT and FRNRAP. The CDR3 covers 14 residues. The ends lost 5 bases at V and 4 bases at J; junction bases unmatched: 6. The CDR3 loop is CASGPGTGKYEQYF. The CDR3 nucleotides read TGTGCTAGTGGTCCCGGGACAGGGAAGTACGAGCAGTACTTC.

J is TRBJ2-3 and V is TRBV6-5; TRBD1 agrees at 10 bases. The germline V gene encodes CDR1 MNHEY and CDR2 SVGAGI. The V gene end was trimmed by 4 bases and the J gene end by 1 base; junction bases not matched to a gene: 2. The CDR3 is made up of 15 amino acids. The CDR3 DNA sequence: TGTGCCAGCAGTTCCGGGACAGGGGGCACAGATACGCAGTATTTT. This translates into CASSSGTGGTDTQYF.

The chain links TRBV24-1 to TRBJ2-1, with D maybe TRBD2 (7 bases). Trimming pared 10 bases from V and 6 bases from J, leaving 18 bases between. The CDR3 has 14 amino acids. CDR1 KGHDR and CDR2 SFDVKD come from the germline V gene. The DNA of the CDR3 is TGTGCCACAATGCCCGGGGGGCAGAGCAATGAGCAGTTCTTC. Its protein product is CATMPGGQSNEQFF.

This clone appeared once. The chain employs TRBV7-9 and TRBJ1-1, with TRBD1 identical over 8 bases. V gave up 4 bases and J gave up 5 bases; unmatched junction bases: 6. Germline CDR1 and CDR2: SEHNR and FQNEAQ (reference sequence). This CDR3 has 14 amino acids. The CDR3 nucleotides read TGTGCCAGCAGCTGGACAGGGTCGGATACTGAAGCTTTCTTT. Amino acids: CASSWTGSDTEAFF.

The chain joins TRBV27 to TRBJ2-3; D not certain. The CDR3 covers 17 residues. Germline-derived CDR1 and CDR2 are MNHEY and SMNVEV (reference sequence). With 5 bases removed from V and 2 bases from J, the gap between germline ends came to 20 bases. As DNA, the CDR3 is TGTGCCAGCAGTCCACGGTGGGCCGGAATTACCACAGATACGCAGTATTTT. Protein: CASSPRWAGITTDTQYF.

The V gene is TRBV25-1, the J gene TRBJ2-7, with 9 bases matching TRBD1. Germline V lookup: CDR1 MGHDK, CDR2 SYGVNS. There are 14 residues in the CDR3. V dropped 7 bases and J dropped 5; count of bases not matched to a gene: 9. The CDR3: CASTNPGQGDEQYF. The CDR3 nucleotides are TGTGCCAGCACCAATCCGGGACAGGGCGACGAGCAGTACTTC.

The gene calls are TRBV9 and TRBJ1-2; the D is unclear. The CDR3 loop spans 11 amino acids. V was clipped by 6 bases and J by 4 bases, with 7 bases between them. CDR1 is SGDLS and CDR2 is YYNGEE in the germline V gene. CDR3 protein: CASTRGYGYTF. In nucleotides, the CDR3 is TGTGCCAGCACCCGGGGCTATGGCTACACCTTC.

This sequence joins TRBV5-1 and TRBJ1-6; 9 nucleotides line up with TRBD1. Germline V gene data show CDR1 as SGHRS and CDR2 as YFSETQ. This CDR3 has 15 residues. V shed 0 bases and J 9 bases; nucleotides not matched to a gene: 4. The CDR3 DNA is TGCGCCAGCAGCTTGGGTGGACAGGGGAGTTCACCCCTCCACTTT. Protein: CASSLGGQGSSPLHF.

This chain uses TRBV11-1 with TRBJ2-5; 12 bases align to TRBD2. This CDR3 has 13 residues. Germline lookup yields CDR1 SGHAT and CDR2 FQDESV (reference sequence). V shed 5 bases and J 5 bases; nucleotides not matched to a gene: 0. CDR3 amino acids: CASSGLAGETQYF. As DNA, the CDR3 is TGTGCCAGCAGCGGACTAGCGGGGGAGACCCAGTACTTC.

The chain recombines TRBV29-1 with TRBJ2-4, with TRBD1 matching 9 bases. CDR3 size: 12 residues. The ends lost 3 bases at V and 7 bases at J; junction bases unmatched: 1. Germline loops: CDR1 SQVTM, CDR2 ANQGSEA. The CDR3 DNA is TGCAGCGTTGAGGGGACAGGGAACATTCAGTACTTC. Residues: CSVEGTGNIQYF.

CDR3: CASRQGALGTEAFF. CDR3 coding DNA: TGTGCCAGCAGACAGGGGGCATTGGGCACTGAAGCTTTCTTT. J is TRBJ1-1 and V is TRBV2; the match to TRBD1 covers 9 bases. The ends lost 6 bases at V and 4 bases at J; junction bases unmatched: 6. CDR1 is SNHLY and CDR2 is FYNNEI in the germline V gene. The CDR3 covers 14 residues.

The chain combines TRBV5-4 with TRBJ2-1, with 10 bases fitting TRBD2. Trimming removed 4 bases from V and 10 bases from J; junction bases left unmatched: 11. CDR3 length equals 15 residues. The germline gives CDR1 SGHNT, CDR2 YYREEE (reference sequence). This CDR3 is CASSPGLAGAEEQFF. CDR3 coding DNA: TGTGCCAGCAGCCCGGGGCTAGCGGGAGCGGAGGAGCAGTTCTTC.

The sample holds one count of this clone. This sequence joins TRBV13 and TRBJ2-1; a possible D gene is TRBD2 (6 bases). The germline V gene has CDR1 PRHDT and CDR2 FYEKMQ (reference sequence). V lost 5 bases and J lost 3, with 11 bases in between. The CDR3 loop spans 14 amino acids. The CDR3 sequence is CASSQETSYNEQFF. As DNA, the CDR3 is TGTGCCAGCAGCCAAGAGACTAGCTACAATGAGCAGTTCTTC.

This clone was seen many times. The genes are TRBV18 and TRBJ1-2; D is possibly TRBD1 (6 bases). Germline assignment: CDR1 KGHSH and CDR2 LQKENI. V was pared by 2 bases and J by 7 bases, with 11 bases between. The CDR3 contains 13 residues. The CDR3 coding sequence is TGTGCCAGCTCACCAAGGACAGCCTCTGGCTACACCTTC. It specifies CASSPRTASGYTF.